This T cell receptor beta chain was captured by sequencing in a study of PD-L1 blockade in urothelial cancer. Study-wide context: The patients' atezolizumab therapy, 1,200 mg intravenously every 3 weeks, started around 2014. Study patients had been treated with 0 to 3 previous chemotherapy regimens. Analyses used blood from 3 weeks (second dose) and 6 weeks after treatment start.

Time point defined: pretreatment peripheral blood. Locally advanced or metastatic urothelial carcinoma affected the patients. V dropped 5 bases and J dropped 3; count of bases not matched to a gene: 3. Germline CDR1 is SGHVS and CDR2 is FNYEAQ. The CDR3 is 15 residues long. Clones were sequenced by immunoSEQ multiplex PCR, and TCRdb holds only the in-frame ones, with some missing. The sample holds roughly 120,000 clones, about 88% seen once. The chain has TRBV7-6 and TRBJ2-1, with TRBD1 identical over 11 bases. This material consisted of PBMCs, taken around atezolizumab (anti-PD-L1) treatment. This clonotype was obtained from a man aged 45 to 65 with urothelial cancer. CDR3 DNA: TGTGCCAGCAGCCAGGGACAGGGGGGCTACAATGAGCAGTTCTTC. It translates to CASSQGQGGYNEQFF.